Each of the 30 T cell receptor beta chains below was sequenced from the same sample in a study of CD8+ T cells in alopecia areata. The authors extracted RNA and reverse transcribed it into cDNA as the sequencing template. Clones were read by immunoSEQ multiplex PCR, and TCRdb kept only the in-frame ones, dropping some. The profile shows around 150,000 clones, around three fifths of them singletons. As to treatment: oral pan-JAK inhibitor, 5-10 mg twice daily. The sample was CD4+ T cells sorted from blood, taken at week 24, from a patient treated with tofacitinib. The receptors were gathered from a human donor with alopecia areata.

This sequence joins TRBV7-9 and TRBJ1-2; weak D call: TRBD1 (5 bases). The germline V gene has CDR1 SEHNR and CDR2 FQNEAQ (reference sequence). This CDR3 contains 15 residues. Trimming removed 5 bases from V and 6 bases from J, with 19 bases in between. The CDR3 nucleotides read TGTGCCAGCAGCCCGGAGGGGACTGTAAGGAATGGCTACACCTTC. Encoded protein: CASSPEGTVRNGYTF. Looking up the rest from reference TRBV7-9 and TRBJ1-2 gives the full variable domain: DTGVSQNPRHKITKRGQNVTFRCDPISEHNRLYWYRQTLGQGPEFLTYFQNEAQLEKSRLLSDRFSAERPKGSFSTLEIQRTEQGDSAMYLCASSPEGTVRNGYTFGSGTRLTVV.

The chain carries TRBV4-1 and TRBJ1-2; a weak D match, TRBD1 (5 bases). CDR1 and CDR2 (germline): MGHRA, YSYEKL. This CDR3 contains 20 residues. V gave up 4 bases and J gave up 4 bases, with 31 bases separating them. CDR3 sequence reads: CASSLKPRITEQEFIYGYTF. In DNA, the CDR3 is TGCGCCAGCAGCCTCAAGCCAAGGATTACGGAACAGGAGTTTATCTATGGCTACACCTTC.

V is TRBV29-1 and J is TRBJ1-1, with a tentative D call TRBD1 (5 bases). The ends were cut back, 2 bases at V and 4 bases at J, with 17 bases in the middle. Germline V gene data show CDR1 as SQVTM and CDR2 as ANQGSEA. The CDR3 consists of 15 residues. The chain's CDR3 is CSVERLGGRGTEAFF. CDR3 nucleotide sequence: TGCAGCGTTGAAAGACTCGGGGGGAGGGGCACTGAAGCTTTCTTT.

This chain uses TRBV18 with TRBJ1-6, with 9 positions matching TRBD1. CDR1 and CDR2 (germline): KGHSH, LQKENI. Trimming removed 3 bases from V and 7 bases from J; junction bases left unmatched: 7. CDR3 length: 16 residues. CDR3 nucleotides: TGTGCCAGCTCACCTTTAAGACAGGGGGGAAATTCACCCCTCCACTTT. Translation: CASSPLRQGGNSPLHF.

V usage is TRBV29-1 and J usage is TRBJ2-7; tentative D call: TRBD2 (6 bases). Per germline, CDR1 SQVTM and CDR2 ANQGSEA. The ends were cut back, 6 bases at V and 1 base at J, with 16 bases in the middle. The CDR3 runs to 14 residues. CDR3 coding DNA: TGCAGCGTCGCGGGGCAGGGATCGTCCTACGAGCAGTACTTC. It translates to CSVAGQGSSYEQYF.

This chain uses TRBV10-3 with TRBJ2-2, with a weak D call TRBD2 (5 bases). Germline assignment: CDR1 ENHRY and CDR2 SYGVKD. V lost 8 bases and J 0 bases, leaving 10 bases between the germline ends. This CDR3 region has 14 residues. The CDR3 DNA reads TGTGCCATCCACCCCGGGACGAACACCGGGGAGCTGTTTTTT. Its translation: CAIHPGTNTGELFF.

With regard to this clone: At one end, the junction sequence differs from germline, possibly due to a read error. This chain uses TRBV7-9 with TRBJ1-1; D remains ambiguous. The CDR3 contains 12 residues. Germline V gene lookup returns CDR1 SEHNR and CDR2 FQNEAQ (reference sequence). The CDR3 reads CASSLRWTVAFF. In nucleotides, the CDR3 is TGTGCCAGCAGCTTACGTTGGACTGTAGCTTTCTTT.

The chain joins TRBV6-5 to TRBJ2-5; no clear D gene. This CDR3 contains 13 residues. Germline V gives CDR1 MNHEY, CDR2 SVGAGI. V was clipped by 5 bases and J by 3 bases, with 10 bases between them. This CDR3 reads CASSPQREETQYF. CDR3 sequence (DNA): TGTGCCAGCAGTCCCCAAAGGGAAGAGACCCAGTACTTC.

The rearrangement links TRBV29-1 to TRBJ1-1, with TRBD1 matching over 7 bases. Trimming took 4 bases from V and 5 from J; bases not matched to a gene: 16. Looked up from germline, CDR1 is SQVTM and CDR2 is ANQGSEA. This CDR3 spans 16 amino acids. The CDR3 protein is CSVGKTGTSGGTEAFF. CDR3 bases: TGCAGCGTTGGGAAGACAGGGACCTCGGGCGGAACTGAAGCTTTCTTT. The full variable domain, with the rest looked up from reference TRBV29-1 and TRBJ1-1, is SAVISQKPSRDICQRGTSLTIQCQVDSQVTMMFWYRQQPGQSLTLIATANQGSEATYESGFVIDKFPISRPNLTFSTLTVSNMSPEDSSIYLCSVGKTGTSGGTEAFFGQGTRLTVV.

V is TRBV6-1 and J is TRBJ2-7, with D tentatively TRBD1 (6 bases). The V end lost 1 base, the J end lost 3 bases, and 19 bases lay between the germline ends. The length of the CDR3 is 17 residues. Per the germline V gene, CDR1 is MNHNS and CDR2 is SASEGT. CDR3 nucleotide sequence: TGTGCCAGCAGTGAAGTGATCCTGTACAGGGCCATCTACGAGCAGTACTTC. Amino acid sequence: CASSEVILYRAIYEQYF.

This clone was found once. The genes are TRBV5-5 and TRBJ2-7; 7 bases are shared with TRBD1. Germline CDR1 is SGHKS and CDR2 is YYEKEE (reference sequence). There are 16 residues in the CDR3. J gave up 3 bases and V 3 bases, and 12 bases lay outside the gene matches. The chain's CDR3 is CASSSRNRDRHYEQYF. The CDR3 nucleotides are TGTGCCAGCAGCTCCAGAAACCGGGACAGACACTACGAGCAGTACTTC.

V is TRBV23-1 and J is TRBJ2-3; 10 bases fit TRBD2. TRBV23-1 is assigned to the ORF class and has an uncertain function. This CDR3 has 16 amino acids. V lost 3 bases to trimming and J lost 4 bases; unmatched junction nucleotides: 7. CDR3 nucleotide sequence: TGCGCCAGCAGTCAGTCTACCACTAGCGGGGCAGATACGCAGTATTTT. Translated, it gives CASSQSTTSGADTQYF.

The chain combines TRBV29-1 with TRBJ2-3; the D is unclear. With 2 bases removed from V and 6 bases from J, the gap between germline ends came to 15 bases. The CDR3 runs to 14 residues. In germline, CDR1 is SQVTM, CDR2 ANQGSEA. CDR3 region: CSVEKNPIADTQYF. The CDR3 nucleotides read TGCAGCGTTGAAAAGAATCCAATTGCCGATACGCAGTATTTT.

This chain links TRBV30 with TRBJ1-4; 9 nucleotides match TRBD1. From germline, CDR1 is GTSNPN and CDR2 SVGIG (reference sequence). Trimming cost V 4 bases and J 8 bases; bases outside gene matches: 5. The CDR3 contains 13 residues. The CDR3 DNA is TGTGCCTGGATGGGACAGGGTTCCGAAAAACTGTTTTTT. Translation gives CAWMGQGSEKLFF.

This chain links TRBV5-1 with TRBJ2-7, with D perhaps TRBD2 (6 bases). The CDR3 sequence is 14 residues long. CDR1 and CDR2 (germline): SGHRS, YFSETQ. Trimming removed 4 bases from V and 5 bases from J, with 16 bases in between. CDR3 sequence (DNA): TGCGCCAGCAGCCTCCCCGCGGCTAGCGACGAGCAGTACTTC. It encodes CASSLPAASDEQYF. Supplemented by reference TRBV5-1 and TRBJ2-7, the full variable domain reads KAGVTQTPRYLIKTRGQQVTLSCSPISGHRSVSWYQQTPGQGLQFLFEYFSETQRNKGNFPGRFSGRQFSNSRSEMNVSTLELGDSALYLCASSLPAASDEQYFGPGTRLTVT.

The chain has TRBV30 and TRBJ1-5, with D perhaps TRBD1 (6 bases). Germline lookup yields CDR1 GTSNPN and CDR2 SVGIG (reference sequence). The V and J ends lost 3 bases and 0 bases respectively, with 24 bases between them. The CDR3 loop spans 19 amino acids. The chain's CDR3 is CAWSAIRRGAGYSNQPQHF. DNA of the CDR3: TGTGCCTGGAGCGCAATACGCAGGGGCGCGGGGTATAGCAATCAGCCCCAGCATTTT.

The chain couples TRBV29-1 to TRBJ1-4; D unresolved. The V end was cut by 5 bases, the J end by 11 bases, with 9 bases between. Germline assignment: CDR1 SQVTM and CDR2 ANQGSEA. The CDR3 has 10 amino acids. Written as DNA, the CDR3 is TGCAGCGTTTTGGTTGGGAAACTGTTTTTT. It codes for CSVLVGKLFF.

The V gene is TRBV2, the J gene TRBJ1-2, with TRBD1 as a possible D gene (5 bases). The CDR3 extends over 14 amino acids. Germline V gives CDR1 SNHLY, CDR2 FYNNEI. V lost 5 bases and J 5 bases, leaving 15 bases between the germline ends. The CDR3 sequence is CASSTRQGQYGYTF. CDR3 DNA sequence: TGTGCCAGCAGTACCCGCCAGGGTCAATATGGCTACACCTTC.

This clone was counted once. V and J are TRBV4-1 and TRBJ1-6; 8 nucleotides match TRBD1. The trim removed 7 bases at V and 7 bases at J, leaving 15 bases unmatched. The CDR3 has 17 amino acids. Germline V gene data show CDR1 as MGHRA and CDR2 as YSYEKL. The CDR3 region has the DNA TGCGCCAGCAAACCCCAAGTGCGACAGGGGCGAAATTCACCCCTCCACTTT. Translating it yields CASKPQVRQGRNSPLHF.

V is TRBV7-2 and J is TRBJ2-5, with unresolved D. The CDR3 length is 12 residues. Trimming stripped 1 base from V and 2 bases from J, with 2 bases between. The germline V gene has CDR1 SGHTA and CDR2 FQGNSA. The CDR3 is CASSLEQETQYF. CDR3 bases: TGTGCCAGCAGCTTAGAACAAGAGACCCAGTACTTC. Using reference TRBV7-2 and TRBJ2-5 for the parts outside the CDR3, the full variable domain is GAGVSQSPSNKVTEKGKDVELRCDPISGHTALYWYRQSLGQGLEFLIYFQGNSAPDKSGLPSDRFSAERTGGSVSTLTIQRTQQEDSAVYLCASSLEQETQYFGPGTRLLVL.

In this sample, this clone turned up a few times. The rearrangement uses TRBV29-1 and TRBJ2-3; 8 bases match TRBD1. V gave up 7 bases and J gave up 3 bases; unmatched junction bases: 12. Germline CDR1 is SQVTM and CDR2 is ANQGSEA. The CDR3 is 15 residues long. The CDR3, as DNA: TGCAGCGCTCGAAGACAGGGGTTGGAGACAGATACGCAGTATTTT. Translated, it gives CSARRQGLETDTQYF.

This clone is a singleton in its sample. The rearrangement links TRBV19 to TRBJ1-2, with 10 bases matching TRBD1. With 11 bases clipped from V and 4 bases from J, the junction kept 4 bases outside the gene matches. Germline CDR1 LNHDA, CDR2 SQIVND (reference sequence). CDR3 length equals 12 residues. The CDR3 DNA sequence: TGTGCCGTCCGGGACAGGGGCTATGGCTACACCTTC. Protein sequence: CAVRDRGYGYTF. The full variable domain, its missing parts supplied by reference TRBV19 and TRBJ1-2, is DGGITQSPKYLFRKEGQNVTLSCEQNLNHDAMYWYRQDPGQGLRLIYYSQIVNDFQKGDIAEGYSVSREKKESFPLTVTSAQKNPTAFYLCAVRDRGYGYTFGSGTRLTVV.

The chain combines TRBV5-1 with TRBJ1-1, with D unresolved. V lost 2 bases and J lost 0, with 11 bases in between. This CDR3 has 15 amino acids. The germline gives CDR1 SGHRS, CDR2 YFSETQ. As DNA, the CDR3 is TGCGCCAGCAGCTTCCAACAGAATATGAACACTGAAGCTTTCTTT. Translating gives CASSFQQNMNTEAFF.

This chain uses TRBV27 with TRBJ1-2; 7 bases are a match to TRBD1. With V trimmed by 4 bases and J by 8 bases, 7 bases remained unmatched. This CDR3 spans 13 amino acids. The germline gives CDR1 MNHEY, CDR2 SMNVEV (reference sequence). This chain's CDR3 is CASSSTGAWGYTF. CDR3 nucleotides: TGTGCCAGCAGTTCCACAGGGGCTTGGGGCTACACCTTC.

This chain connects TRBV5-1 to TRBJ1-4; TRBD1 agrees at 9 bases. Germline CDR1 and CDR2: SGHRS and YFSETQ. The J segment lost 8 bases and the V segment lost 0 bases, leaving 5 bases of the junction unmatched. The CDR3 loop spans 15 amino acids. Here the CDR3 DNA reads TGCGCCAGCAGCTTGGAGAACAGGGGGCACGAAAAACTGTTTTTT. Its protein is CASSLENRGHEKLFF.

The chain has TRBV7-2 and TRBJ2-7; D unresolved. The germline CDR1 and CDR2 sequences are SGHTA and FQGNSA. V was shortened by 1 base and J by 3 bases, with 19 bases between the two germline ends. This CDR3 spans 17 amino acids. The CDR3 loop reads CASSLGRLGTSIYEQYF. For the CDR3, the DNA is TGTGCCAGCAGCTTAGGACGGTTGGGCACATCAATCTACGAGCAGTACTTC.

This clone has a handful of counts. This chain connects TRBV9 to TRBJ1-6, with no clear D. This CDR3 has 13 amino acids. Trimming cost V 0 bases and J 6 bases, with 4 bases left between them. CDR1 and CDR2 from the germline V gene are SGDLS and YYNGEE. The chain's CDR3 is CASSVAANSPLHF. DNA of the CDR3: TGTGCCAGCAGCGTAGCCGCTAATTCACCCCTCCACTTT. Full variable domain (remainder filled in from reference TRBV9 and TRBJ1-6): DSGVTQTPKHLITATGQRVTLRCSPRSGDLSVYWYQQSLDQGLQFLIQYYNGEERAKGNILERFSAQQFPDLHSELNLSSLELGDSALYFCASSVAANSPLHFGNGTRLTVT.

In this sample, this clone turned up a few times. Other DNA sequences in the sample encode the same CDR3. The V call is TRBV6-5, the J call TRBJ2-2; no firm D call. Germline CDR1 MNHEY, CDR2 SVGAGI. This CDR3 comprises 13 residues. The V end lost 4 bases, the J end lost 0 bases, and 3 bases lay between the germline ends. The CDR3 bases are TGTGCCAGCAGTTTGGCGAACACCGGGGAGCTGTTTTTT. Translated: CASSLANTGELFF.

The chain joins TRBV30 to TRBJ1-1, with D unresolved. V lost 5 bases, J lost 3 bases, and 22 bases lay in between. CDR3 length equals 16 residues. CDR1 GTSNPN and CDR2 SVGIG come from the germline V gene (reference sequence). CDR3 loop: CAWGRRELDYDTEAFF. For the CDR3, the DNA is TGTGCCTGGGGGAGGAGGGAACTTGATTATGACACTGAAGCTTTCTTT. The variable domain in full, completed from reference TRBV30 and TRBJ1-1, reads SQTIHQWPATLVQPVGSPLSLECTVEGTSNPNLYWYRQAAGRGLQLLFYSVGIGQISSEVPQNLSASRPQDRQFILSSKKLLLSDSGFYLCAWGRRELDYDTEAFFGQGTRLTVV.

A word on this clone: The germline gene is not matched at one end of the junction; a read error may be the cause. The chain links TRBV7-9 to TRBJ2-2; D perhaps matches TRBD1 (8 bases). Germline assignment: CDR1 SEHNR and CDR2 FQNEAQ (reference sequence). The CDR3 runs 15 residues. The chain's CDR3 is CASSLAEVPGQEVFF. As DNA, the CDR3 is TGTGCCAGCAGCCTAGCGGAAGTTCCGGGACAGGAGGTGTTTTTT.